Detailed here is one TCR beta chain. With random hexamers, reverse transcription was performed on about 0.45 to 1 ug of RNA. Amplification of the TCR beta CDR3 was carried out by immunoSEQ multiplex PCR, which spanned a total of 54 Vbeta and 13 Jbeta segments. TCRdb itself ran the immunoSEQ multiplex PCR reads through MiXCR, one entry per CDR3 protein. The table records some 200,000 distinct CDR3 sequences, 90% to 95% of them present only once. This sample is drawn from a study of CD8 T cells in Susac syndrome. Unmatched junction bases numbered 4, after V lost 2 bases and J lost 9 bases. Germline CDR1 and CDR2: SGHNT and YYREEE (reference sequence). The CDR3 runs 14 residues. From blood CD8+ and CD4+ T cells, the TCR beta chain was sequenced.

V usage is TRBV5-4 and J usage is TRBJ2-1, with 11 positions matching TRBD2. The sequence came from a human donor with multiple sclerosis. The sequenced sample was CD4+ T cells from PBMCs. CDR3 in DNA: TGTGCCAGCAGCTTTAGCGGGAGGGTACTTGAGCAGTTCTTC. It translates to CASSFSGRVLEQFF.